Sequencing of this T cell receptor (beta chain) was carried out in a study of blood T cell repertoires in COVID-19. Study-wide context: Researchers got acute and convalescent COVID-19 samples from the United States, Italy and Spain.

The germline CDR1 and CDR2 sequences are MNHNY and SVGAGI (reference sequence). The junction had 3 bases not matched to a gene; V was cut back by 6 bases and J by 5 bases. The CDR3 extends over 14 amino acids. Sequencing was performed with immunoSEQ multiplex PCR; in TCRdb, only in-frame clones are kept and a portion is missing. The sample shows 250,000 or so clones, about 83% of them seen only once. Sequencing was carried out using peripheral blood. This rearrangement joins TRBV6-6 to TRBJ2-2; the match to TRBD1 covers 10 bases. The TCR sequence derives from a man aged 30 to 39 who had recovered from COVID-19. The chain's CDR3 is CASRQGQGTGELFF. CDR3 in DNA: TGTGCCAGCAGACAGGGACAGGGGACCGGGGAGCTGTTTTTT.